A selection of T cell receptor beta chains follows, all from one sample in a study of T-cell reconstitution after alpha-beta-depleted transplantation in children. TCRdb redid the calling of the PCR reads with MiXCR, one entry per CDR3 protein. Here the sample spans a few hundred thousand distinct CDR3 sequences, roughly 15% being singletons. The sequences come from PBMCs, collected from the stem cell graft. All receptors derive from a human donor who donated a stem cell graft to a child with Fanconi anemia. Each CDR3 is given with its conserved first and last residue. D genes are given only for firm matches. Size is omitted from some rows. Given values are once, few, many or a class for expanded clones.

CDR3: CASSPPGGLTDTQYF
DNA: TGTGCCAGCTCACCACCGGGCGGCCTCACAGATACGCAGTATTTT
J: TRBJ2-3
size: few
D: .
V: TRBV18

CDR3: CSVAGGRTDTQYF
DNA: TGCAGCGTGGCGGGGGGACGCACAGATACGCAGTATTTT
J: TRBJ2-3
size: few
D: TRBD2
V: TRBV29-1

CDR3: CSAREGRGGETQYF
DNA: TGCAGTGCTAGAGAGGGGAGGGGCGGAGAGACCCAGTACTTC
J: TRBJ2-5
size: .
D: TRBD2
V: TRBV20-1

CDR3: CASSFRGNYYEQYF
DNA: TGTGCCAGCAGCTTCCGGGGGAACTACTACGAGCAGTACTTC
J: TRBJ2-7
size: .
D: .
V: TRBV11-2

CDR3: CASSQGQGAYTEAFF
DNA: TGTGCCAGCAGCCAGGGACAGGGGGCCTACACTGAAGCTTTCTTT
J: TRBJ1-1
size: few
D: TRBD1
V: TRBV3-1

CDR3: CSVEGGTFNEQFF
DNA: TGCAGCGTTGAAGGGGGGACCTTCAATGAGCAGTTCTTC
J: TRBJ2-1
size: many
D: .
V: TRBV29-1

CDR3: CASTETGAGGERKAFF
DNA: TGTGCCAGCACCGAAACAGGGGCCGGGGGTGAGCGAAAAGCTTTCTTT
J: TRBJ1-1
size: .
D: TRBD1
V: TRBV12-3/TRBV12-4

CDR3: CASSQLPGTGNTEAFF
DNA: TGCGCCAGCAGCCAGCTCCCCGGGACAGGGAACACTGAAGCTTTCTTT
J: TRBJ1-1
size: .
D: TRBD1
V: TRBV5-1

CDR3: CASSLYDASTDTQYF
DNA: TGTGCCAGCAGCTTATATGATGCTAGCACAGATACGCAGTATTTT
J: TRBJ2-3
size: .
D: .
V: TRBV5-6

CDR3: CSAVSNLSNQPQHF
DNA: TGCAGTGCCGTAAGTAACCTCAGCAATCAGCCCCAGCATTTT
J: TRBJ1-5
size: .
D: .
V: TRBV20-1

CDR3: CASSATDGYGYTF
DNA: TGCGCCAGCAGCGCGACAGACGGCTATGGCTACACCTTC
J: TRBJ1-2
size: few
D: .
V: TRBV5-1

CDR3: CASSPSGDQETQYF
DNA: TGTGCCAGCAGCCCGTCAGGGGACCAAGAGACCCAGTACTTC
J: TRBJ2-5
size: few
D: .
V: TRBV3-1

CDR3: CSAQGTGNTIYF
DNA: TGCAGTGCCCAGGGAACTGGAAACACCATATATTTT
J: TRBJ1-3
size: .
D: .
V: TRBV20-1

CDR3: CASSLSGTSGGAHNEQFF
DNA: TGCGCCAGCAGCCTTTCCGGGACTAGCGGGGGGGCCCACAATGAGCAGTTCTTC
J: TRBJ2-1
size: few
D: TRBD2
V: TRBV5-1

CDR3: CASSPLGTPGQYSNQPQHF
DNA: TGTGCCAGCAGTCCCCTAGGGACGCCGGGACAGTATAGCAATCAGCCCCAGCATTTT
J: TRBJ1-5
size: few
D: TRBD1
V: TRBV28

CDR3: CASSPLPLSADTQYF
DNA: TGCGCCAGCAGCCCCCTTCCTCTTTCTGCAGATACGCAGTATTTT
J: TRBJ2-3
size: few
D: .
V: TRBV5-1

CDR3: CASANIEDEQFF
DNA: TGTGCCAGCGCCAACATCGAGGATGAGCAGTTCTTC
J: TRBJ2-1
size: .
D: .
V: TRBV11-2

CDR3: CASSSQGDSSNQPQHF
DNA: TGTGCCAGCAGCTCACAAGGGGACAGCTCCAATCAGCCCCAGCATTTT
J: TRBJ1-5
size: many
D: TRBD1
V: TRBV7-4

CDR3: CASSEAREGAFF
DNA: TGTGCCAGCAGTGAAGCAAGGGAGGGAGCTTTCTTT
J: TRBJ1-1
size: few
D: .
V: TRBV2

CDR3: CSARAHIGNYEQYF
DNA: TGCAGTGCTAGAGCGCACATAGGGAATTACGAGCAGTACTTC
J: TRBJ2-7
size: .
D: .
V: TRBV20-1

CDR3: CASKWGGNTGELFF
DNA: TGTGCCAGCAAGTGGGGGGGGAACACCGGGGAGCTGTTTTTT
J: TRBJ2-2
size: .
D: TRBD2
V: TRBV6-1

CDR3: CASSLVQISYNEQFF
DNA: TGTGCCAGCAGCTTAGTGCAGATTTCCTACAATGAGCAGTTCTTC
J: TRBJ2-1
size: .
D: .
V: TRBV7-8

CDR3: CASSPRGPVYEQYF
DNA: TGTGCCAGCTCACCACGGGGTCCGGTCTACGAGCAGTACTTC
J: TRBJ2-7
size: few
D: .
V: TRBV18

CDR3: CSVTGANEKLFF
DNA: TGCAGCGTGACAGGGGCTAATGAAAAACTGTTTTTT
J: TRBJ1-4
size: .
D: TRBD1
V: TRBV29-1

CDR3: CASSPIGGVGELFF
DNA: TGTGCCAGCAGTCCTATAGGGGGTGTCGGGGAGCTGTTTTTT
J: TRBJ2-2
size: few
D: .
V: TRBV6-1

CDR3: CASSPSLSGGYEQYF
DNA: TGTGCCAGCAGTCCCTCCTTGAGCGGAGGCTACGAGCAGTACTTC
J: TRBJ2-7
size: .
D: .
V: TRBV12-3/TRBV12-4

CDR3: CASSRGVIETQYF
DNA: TGCGCCAGCAGTCGGGGGGTGATAGAGACCCAGTACTTC
J: TRBJ2-5
size: few
D: TRBD2
V: TRBV10-2

CDR3: CASSPEVWGDEAFF
DNA: TGTGCCAGCAGCCCTGAGGTGTGGGGAGACGAAGCTTTCTTT
J: TRBJ1-1
size: many
D: .
V: TRBV14

CDR3: CASSRSPQGRATDTQYF
DNA: TGCGCCAGCAGCCGCTCCCCACAGGGGCGGGCGACAGATACGCAGTATTTT
J: TRBJ2-3
size: .
D: TRBD1
V: TRBV4-3

CDR3: CASSSLQIWPGNTIYF
DNA: TGTGCCAGCAGTAGTTTACAGATCTGGCCTGGAAACACCATATATTTT
J: TRBJ1-3
size: .
D: .
V: TRBV12-3/TRBV12-4

CDR3: CASSVATGYNEQFF
DNA: TGTGCCAGCAGCGTAGCTACAGGCTACAATGAGCAGTTCTTC
J: TRBJ2-1
size: many
D: .
V: TRBV9

CDR3: CASSLSSGGPEDNEQFF
DNA: TGTGCCAGCAGCTTATCCAGCGGGGGGCCGGAAGACAATGAGCAGTTCTTC
J: TRBJ2-1
size: many
D: TRBD2
V: TRBV11-1

CDR3: CASSLWLAGNQETQYF
DNA: TGTGCCAGCAGTTTGTGGCTAGCGGGTAACCAAGAGACCCAGTACTTC
J: TRBJ2-5
size: .
D: TRBD2
V: TRBV12-3/TRBV12-4

CDR3: CASSQLAGDQDSYNEQFF
DNA: TGTGCCAGCAGCCAGTTAGCGGGGGACCAAGATTCCTACAATGAGCAGTTCTTC
J: TRBJ2-1
size: .
D: TRBD2
V: TRBV11-2

CDR3: CSVKVTPGDGYTF
DNA: TGCAGTGTTAAGGTCACCCCAGGGGATGGCTACACCTTC
J: TRBJ1-2
size: many
D: .
V: TRBV20-1

CDR3: CASSPSGGALTGELFF
DNA: TGTGCCAGCAGCCCTAGCGGGGGGGCCTTAACCGGGGAGCTGTTTTTT
J: TRBJ2-2
size: .
D: TRBD2
V: TRBV12-3/TRBV12-4

CDR3: CASSPPQGLFYTQYF
DNA: TGTGCCAGCAGCCCGCCACAGGGTCTATTCTATACGCAGTATTTT
J: TRBJ2-3
size: .
D: .
V: TRBV5-6

CDR3: CASSQASGTNTDTQYF
DNA: TGCGCCAGCAGCCAGGCATCTGGGACTAACACAGATACGCAGTATTTT
J: TRBJ2-3
size: .
D: TRBD2
V: TRBV4-3

CDR3: CASTLTPFDTQYF
DNA: TGTGCCAGCACCTTAACTCCTTTCGATACGCAGTATTTT
J: TRBJ2-3
size: many
D: .
V: TRBV12-3/TRBV12-4

CDR3: CASSFQGYPDTQYF
DNA: TGTGCCAGCAGTTTCCAGGGGTACCCAGATACGCAGTATTTT
J: TRBJ2-3
size: .
D: .
V: TRBV28

CDR3: CASSQDLTGALLNSGANVLTF
DNA: TGCGCCAGCAGCCAAGACCTGACAGGGGCCCTATTGAACTCTGGGGCCAACGTCCTGACTTTC
J: TRBJ2-6
size: few
D: TRBD1
V: TRBV4-1